The 23 T cell receptor beta chains below all came from one sample that was sequenced in a study of tissue T cells after allogeneic stem cell transplantation. The data were produced by immunoSEQ multiplex PCR, yet TCRdb's version contains in-frame clones alone and is incomplete. The sample carries some 5,700 clones, about 48% recorded once. Time point here: mouse harvest day 14 after allogeneic transplant. Tail vein injection delivered 10^7 T-cell-depleted bone marrow cells and 10^6 splenic CD5+ T cells. The material sequenced was gut tissue. The receptors were gathered from a female BALB/c mouse given C57BL/6 T cells with graft-versus-host disease after an allogeneic hematopoietic cell transplant.

Remarks on this clone: Each gene name is a mouse one. CDR3 in amino acids: CASSLDGGRAGQLYF. The sequenced part of the CDR3 DNA is TGTGCCAGCAGCTTAGACGGGGGGCGCGCCGGGCAGCTCTAC. V is TRBV3 and J is TRBJ2-2; the D gene is possibly TRBD2 (7 bases). Read sequence stops 1 residue before the CDR3 end, and the germline J gene provides the missing end. Germline V lookup: CDR1 SNHLY, CDR2 FYNGKV (reference sequence). This CDR3 is 15 amino acids long. Trimming left V 1 base short and J 6 bases short, with 12 bases between.

Worth noting for this clone: Genes and germline come from the mouse. The observed sequence ends 1 residue before the CDR3 terminus, with the missing tail filled in from the germline J gene. This chain uses TRBV23 with TRBJ2-4; the table gives TRBD2 as D, unverified against the DNA. CDR3 length: 15 amino acids. From germline, CDR1 is KGHTA and CDR2 FQNQQP. Incomplete CDR3 DNA: TGCTCCAGCAGTCAATCCCTGGGCCGTCAAAACACCTTGTAC. Its protein is CSSSQSLGRQNTLY. The full CDR3 protein reads CSSSQSLGRQNTLYF.

A note on this clone: Germline and genes here are mouse. With the read ending 1 residue before the CDR3 end, the germline J gene is used to fill in that end. The chain is built from TRBV13-3 and TRBJ1-6, with TRBD1 identical over 8 bases. TRBJ1-6 has ORF status, its function being uncertain. V shed 7 bases and J 0 bases; nucleotides not matched to a gene: 0. The CDR3 extends over 14 amino acids. Germline V lookup: CDR1 NNHDY, CDR2 SYVADS. The CDR3 bases that were read are TGTGCCAGCGGGACAGGTTCCTATAATTCGCCCCTCTAC. As protein: CASGTGSYNSPLY. The entire CDR3 reads CASGTGSYNSPLYF.

Worth noting for this clone: Mouse gene names and germline throughout. Read data end 1 residue before the CDR3 end; the end is taken from the germline J gene. This chain links TRBV3 with TRBJ1-2, with D hard to call. The germline V and J ends were trimmed by 0 bases and 2 bases, with 1 base remaining between them. This CDR3 spans 12 amino acids. The germline gives CDR1 SNHLY, CDR2 FYNGKV (reference sequence). The CDR3 reads CASSLANSDYTF. CDR3 bases read: TGTGCCAGCAGCTTAGCGAACTCCGACTACACC.

Worth noting for this clone: All gene names here are mouse names. The DNA ends 1 residue before the CDR3 does, and the rest of the CDR3 is filled in from the germline J gene. The V and J genes are TRBV26 and TRBJ2-7; 8 bases match TRBD2. The germline V gene encodes CDR1 KGHPV and CDR2 FQNQEV (reference sequence). This CDR3 is 14 amino acids long. V shed 3 bases, J shed 1 base, and the junction held 2 bases outside the gene matches. The CDR3 spells CASSLYWGSYEQYF. CDR3 bases read: TGTGCCAGCAGTCTCTACTGGGGGTCCTATGAACAGTAC.

With respect to this clone: Each gene name is a mouse one. The observed sequence ends 1 residue before the CDR3 terminus, with the missing tail filled in from the germline J gene. The J gene is TRBJ2-1, the V gene TRBV12-1; 7 bases are shared with TRBD2. The CDR3 covers 14 residues. V was pared by 4 bases and J by 1 base, with 3 bases of the junction left unmatched. The germline CDR1 and CDR2 sequences are SGHSN and HYEKVE. CDR3 protein: CASSTGANYAEQFF. CDR3 bases read: TGTGCCAGCTCCACTGGGGCGAACTATGCTGAGCAGTTC.

This clone was seen a few times. Gene names are the mouse ones. Coverage ceases 1 residue before the CDR3 finishes, and the germline J gene fills in the end. The chain employs TRBV31 and TRBJ1-3; the D gene is possibly TRBD1 (5 bases). The germline CDR1 and CDR2 sequences are GKSSPN and SITVG. The CDR3 spans 13 residues. Trimming left V 3 bases short and J 0 bases short, with 6 bases between. The part of the CDR3 DNA that was read is TGTGCCTGGAGGGACATTTCTGGAAATACGCTCTAT. As protein: CAWRDISGNTLY. The full CDR3 protein is CAWRDISGNTLYF. Complete variable domain (other parts from reference TRBV31 and TRBJ1-3): AQTIHQWPVAEIKAVGSPLSLGCTIKGKSSPNLYWYWQATGGTLQQLFYSITVGQVESVVQLNLSASRPKDDQFILSTEKLLLSHSGFYLCAWRDISGNTLYFGEGSRLIVV.

This clone counts as medium-sized (0.01 to 0.1%). Gene names follow the mouse nomenclature. Read coverage stops 1 residue before the CDR3 terminus; the germline J gene supplies the remainder. This chain connects TRBV3 to TRBJ1-6; TRBD1 aligns across 9 bases. TRBJ1-6 is an open reading frame whose function is uncertain. V lost 3 bases to trimming and J lost 7 bases; unmatched junction nucleotides: 1. The CDR3 consists of 14 residues. The germline V gene has CDR1 SNHLY and CDR2 FYNGKV (reference sequence). The CDR3 sequence is CASSLGQGNSPLYF. The CDR3 bases that were read are TGTGCCAGCAGCTTGGGACAGGGAAATTCGCCCCTCTAC.

Concerning this clone: Gene names denote mouse genes. The CDR3 end is not reached by the read, which stops 1 residue before it; the germline J gene fills it in. This chain links TRBV3 with TRBJ2-5; 9 nucleotides line up with TRBD1. V lost 5 bases and J lost 6; bases outside the gene matches: 6. Germline-derived CDR1 and CDR2 are SNHLY and FYNGKV (reference sequence). This CDR3 is built from 14 residues. CDR3 protein: CASSPQGARDTQYF. The sequenced CDR3 bases are TGTGCCAGCAGCCCACAGGGGGCGAGGGACACCCAGTAC.

There are a few counts of this clone. All gene names here are mouse names. The CDR3 end is not reached by the read, which stops 1 residue before it; the germline J gene fills it in. The chain links TRBV22 to TRBJ1-3; the table gives TRBD1 as D, unverified against the DNA. TRBV22 is noted as a pseudogene. The CDR3 extends over 14 amino acids. The CDR3 reads CASSRDRGGNTLYF. The CDR3 bases that were read are TGTGCCAGCAGTCGGGACAGGGGCGGAAATACGCTCTAT.

About this clone itself: Gene names are mouse gene names. Coverage ceases 1 residue before the CDR3 finishes, and the germline J gene fills in the end. V and J are TRBV12-2 and TRBJ2-1; D ambiguous. V lost 0 bases, J lost 1 base, and 6 bases lay in between. The CDR3 extends over 14 amino acids. Germline lookup yields CDR1 SGHLS and CDR2 HYDKME. The CDR3 spells CASSLAGNYAEQFF. The sequenced part of the CDR3 DNA is TGTGCCAGCTCTCTCGCAGGAAACTATGCTGAGCAGTTC.

By share, this clone counts as medium-sized (0.01 to 0.1%). Gene labels here are mouse ones. The missing CDR3 end, 1 residue past where the read stops, is filled in from the germline J gene. This chain uses TRBV26 with TRBJ1-4; 9 nucleotides align to TRBD1. J lost 9 bases, V lost 5 bases, and 7 bases had no gene match. This CDR3 has 14 residues. Germline V gene lookup returns CDR1 KGHPV and CDR2 FQNQEV (reference sequence). CDR3 bases read: TGTGCCAGCAGTTTGGACAGGGGAGGCAAAAGATTATTT. Protein sequence: CASSLDRGGKRLF. The whole CDR3 protein reads CASSLDRGGKRLFF.

Concerning this clone itself: Any gene name here is a mouse gene name. The DNA ends 1 residue before the CDR3 does, and the rest of the CDR3 is filled in from the germline J gene. V is TRBV3 and J is TRBJ2-7, with TRBD2 matching 9 bases. V lost 6 bases to trimming and J lost 4 bases; unmatched junction nucleotides: 4. Germline CDR1 SNHLY, CDR2 FYNGKV (reference sequence). The CDR3 is 13 amino acids. Partial CDR3 DNA: TGTGCCAGCAGTCCGGGACTGGGTTATGAACAGTAC. Its translation is CASSPGLGYEQY. The complete CDR3 reads CASSPGLGYEQYF.

As to this clone: The germline and genes are mouse ones. The CDR3 end falls 1 residue outside the read, so it is completed with the germline J gene. The rearrangement links TRBV13-2 to TRBJ1-5, with 7 bases lining up with TRBD1. Trimming took 5 bases from V and 1 from J; bases not matched to a gene: 0. Germline lookup yields CDR1 NNHNN and CDR2 SYGAGS (reference sequence). The CDR3 has 13 amino acids. Partial CDR3 DNA: TGTGCCAGCGGGGGACAGAACAACCAGGCTCCGCTT. Its translation: CASGGQNNQAPL. In full, the CDR3 is CASGGQNNQAPLF.

As for this clone: The gene names given are mouse names. Read coverage stops 1 residue before the CDR3 terminus; the germline J gene supplies the remainder. The chain links TRBV26 to TRBJ2-7, with D possibly being TRBD1 (5 bases). The V gene's germline CDR1 is KGHPV and CDR2 FQNQEV (reference sequence). V shed 3 bases and J shed 6 bases, with 6 bases lying between them. CDR3 length equals 11 residues. The CDR3 protein is CASSLRVEQYF. The covered CDR3 bases are TGTGCCAGCAGTCTCAGGGTTGAACAGTAC.

Regarding this clone: Genes and germline are mouse. The read is 1 residue too short to cover the CDR3 end, so that end is filled in from the germline J gene. The chain links TRBV3 to TRBJ2-7, with TRBD2 identical over 12 bases. This CDR3 is 14 amino acids long. V gave up 5 bases and J gave up 3 bases; unmatched junction bases: 2. CDR1 is SNHLY, CDR2 FYNGKV, per germline (reference sequence). The CDR3 here is CASSLGLGGYEQYF. The sequenced CDR3 bases are TGTGCCAGCAGCCTGGGACTGGGGGGCTATGAACAGTAC.

This clone was seen only a few times. Each gene name is a mouse one. The observed sequence ends 1 residue before the CDR3 terminus, with the missing tail filled in from the germline J gene. The genes are TRBV26 and TRBJ1-1; TRBD1 might be the D (6 bases). CDR3 length: 13 amino acids. Trimming took 4 bases from V and 2 from J, leaving 8 bases between them. CDR1 and CDR2 (germline): KGHPV, FQNQEV (reference sequence). This CDR3 is CASSPGHNTEVFF. Partial CDR3 DNA: TGTGCCAGCAGTCCGGGACATAACACAGAAGTCTTC.

Remarks on this clone: Germline is not matched at one junction end, which may reflect a read error. Gene names are mouse gene names. Sequencing ends 1 residue short of the CDR3 end; the germline J gene provides the rest. The chain combines TRBV15 with TRBJ2-4; D possibly matches TRBD1 or TRBD2 (6 bases each). CDR1 and CDR2 from the germline V gene are SGHND and FRSKSL. CDR3 length: 13 residues. This CDR3 reads CASSLEGGNTLYF. CDR3 DNA (partial): TGTGCCAGCAGCTTAGAGGGGGGAAACACCTTGTAC.

Details on this clone: Gene names are the mouse ones. The read ends 1 residue before the CDR3 terminus; that terminus is restored from the germline J gene. The genes are TRBV15 and TRBJ1-3; D is perhaps TRBD1 (6 bases). The CDR3 extends over 16 amino acids. In germline, CDR1 is SGHND, CDR2 FRSKSL. Trimming pared 3 bases from V and 0 bases from J, leaving 12 bases between. CDR3 region: CASSLMGAPSGNTLYF. CDR3 DNA (partial): TGTGCCAGCAGTTTGATGGGGGCCCCTTCTGGAAATACGCTCTAT.

Worth noting for this clone: Gene names denote mouse genes. From the germline J gene comes the end of the CDR3, since the read stops 1 residue before it. The chain links TRBV12-1 to TRBJ2-5; D might be TRBD1 (6 bases). This CDR3 has 14 residues. CDR1 is SGHSN and CDR2 is HYEKVE in the germline V gene. V lost 2 bases to trimming and J lost 6 bases, with 14 bases between them. Partial CDR3 DNA: TGTGCCAGCTCTCACACAGGGATGGGGGACACCCAGTAC. It codes for CASSHTGMGDTQY. From start to end, the CDR3 is CASSHTGMGDTQYF.

The sample holds a few counts of this clone. The listed genes are named as in mouse. The read stops 1 residue short of the end of the CDR3; the missing end is completed from the germline J gene. The J gene is TRBJ1-2, the V gene TRBV23; TRBD1 is the table's D call, not checked against the DNA. The CDR3 sequence is 15 residues long. Germline assignment: CDR1 KGHTA and CDR2 FQNQQP. CDR3 protein: CSSSQSPGGNSDYTF. The DNA read from the CDR3 is TGCTCCAGCAGTCAATCGCCAGGGGGGAACTCCGACTACACC.

A note on this clone: Genes and germline come from the mouse. The read ends 1 residue before the CDR3 terminus; that terminus is restored from the germline J gene. V gene TRBV29 combines with J gene TRBJ1-4; no reliable D call. From germline, CDR1 is MSHET and CDR2 SYDVDS. V was shortened by 4 bases and J by 3 bases, with 6 bases between the two germline ends. There are 13 residues in the CDR3. The CDR3 region is CASSSGTNERLFF. The CDR3 bases that were read are TGTGCTAGCAGTTCCGGGACCAACGAAAGATTATTT.

Sample share makes this clone medium-sized. The listed genes are named as in mouse. The read falls 1 residue short of the CDR3 end, and the missing part is taken from the germline J gene. The chain is built from TRBV5 and TRBJ2-3, with 10 bases that match TRBD2. Losses at the gene ends were 4 bases for V and 8 bases for J; bases not matched to a gene: 9. CDR1 is LGHNA, CDR2 YNLKQL, per germline (reference sequence). The CDR3 has 15 amino acids. This CDR3 reads CASSRLGGEKGTLYF. The covered CDR3 bases are TGTGCCAGCAGCCGACTGGGGGGCGAGAAGGGAACGCTGTAT.